The rows below give T cell receptor beta chains drawn from one sample of a study of human CD8 memory T cell subsets. TCRdb reprocessed the 5' RACE reads and keeps a single row for each CDR3 protein, giving no DNA. The sample's table shows about 7,000 distinct CDR3 sequences. The sequenced sample consisted of CD8+ stem-like memory T cells (TSCM and TCM) sorted from PBMCs. The receptor set was obtained from a human donor in good health. The CDR3 runs from the conserved cysteine through the conserved F or W. Part of the rows lack a size; the others show once, few, many or a class for expanded clones.

size	V	J	CDR3
medium-sized	TRBV27	TRBJ2-2	CASSLNWSGELFF
NA	TRBV5-1	TRBJ1-1	CASSLVGAGAFF
NA	TRBV6-5	TRBJ2-7	CASRPTSGSIYEQYF
medium-sized	TRBV29-1	TRBJ2-7	CSVEVPLIYEQYF
NA	TRBV6-5	TRBJ1-1	CASTSGVGEGTEAFF
NA	TRBV19	TRBJ2-6	CASSILSGANVLTF
NA	TRBV20-1	TRBJ2-7	CSASRGTSATPSYEQYF
medium-sized	TRBV5-4	TRBJ1-2	CASSPTGSNYGYTF
NA	TRBV2	TRBJ2-4	CASSEALTFPNF
NA	TRBV19	TRBJ2-7	CASSIAGRWDEQYF
NA	TRBV7-2	TRBJ1-3	CASSVTGGNTIYF
NA	TRBV6-5	TRBJ2-3	CASRFGNGTGCVDTQYF
NA	TRBV5-1	TRBJ1-3	CASSRDGSGNTIYF
NA	TRBV29-1	TRBJ1-1	CSADRGTEAFF
NA	TRBV5-4	TRBJ2-1	CASSFRNEQFF
medium-sized	TRBV6-5	TRBJ2-7	CASSYSAAIEQYF
NA	TRBV14	TRBJ2-1	CASSQDYSGGDEQFF
medium-sized	TRBV12-3/TRBV12-4	TRBJ1-5	CASSISAGANQPQHF
NA	TRBV4-2	TRBJ2-3	CASSQPPGTTDTQYF
NA	TRBV7-3	TRBJ2-2	CASSLRAGELFF
medium-sized	TRBV10-3	TRBJ2-1	CAISPGTFLNEQFF
medium-sized	TRBV5-1	TRBJ2-1	CASSLVGGPVDEQFF
medium-sized	TRBV7-9	TRBJ2-1	CASSFRLAGVSNEQFF
NA	TRBV28	TRBJ2-1	CASSNAVNEQFF
NA	TRBV28	TRBJ2-7	CASSLYASGNNEQYF
NA	TRBV29-1	TRBJ2-3	CSVADRETDTQYF
NA	TRBV15	TRBJ2-3	CATSRDREDTQYF
NA	TRBV27	TRBJ2-1	CASSSGGIVNNEQFF
NA	TRBV5-5	TRBJ2-7	CASSLPPWDEQYF
medium-sized	TRBV7-9	TRBJ1-1	CASSLGQGAIVEAFF
NA	TRBV25-1	TRBJ2-1	CASSEGASGLSEQFF
large	TRBV5-5	TRBJ2-1	CASSLGDRGNEQFF
medium-sized	TRBV28	TRBJ2-1	CASSTGSGSKVNEQFF
medium-sized	TRBV20-1	TRBJ2-1	CSAPPLAGGDYNEQFF
NA	TRBV27	TRBJ2-7	CASSFEGGTGSSYEQYF
NA	TRBV6-6	TRBJ2-7	CASSYSRPGSHEQYF
NA	TRBV7-2	TRBJ2-7	CASSLDNWEAYEQYF
NA	TRBV2	TRBJ2-7	CASSEAAPGAPPYEQYF
NA	TRBV5-6	TRBJ2-7	CASSLRTGVPYEQYF
medium-sized	TRBV20-1	TRBJ2-2	CSARDRTSGLISNTGELFF